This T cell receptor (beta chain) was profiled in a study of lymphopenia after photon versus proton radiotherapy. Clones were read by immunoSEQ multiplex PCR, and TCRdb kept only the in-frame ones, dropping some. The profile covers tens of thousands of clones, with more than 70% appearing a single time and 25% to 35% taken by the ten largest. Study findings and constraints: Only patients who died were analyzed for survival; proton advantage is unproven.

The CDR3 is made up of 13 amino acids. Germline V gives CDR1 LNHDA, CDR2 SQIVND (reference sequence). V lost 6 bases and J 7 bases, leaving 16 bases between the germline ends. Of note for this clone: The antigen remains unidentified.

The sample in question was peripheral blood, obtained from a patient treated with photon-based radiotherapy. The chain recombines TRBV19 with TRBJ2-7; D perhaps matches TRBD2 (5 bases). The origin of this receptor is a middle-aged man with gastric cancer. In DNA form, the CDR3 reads TGTGCCAGTAGCACTTTAGCAGGAGGTGAGCAGTACTTC. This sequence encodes CASSTLAGGEQYF. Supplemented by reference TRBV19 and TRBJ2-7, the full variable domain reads DGGITQSPKYLFRKEGQNVTLSCEQNLNHDAMYWYRQDPGQGLRLIYYSQIVNDFQKGDIAEGYSVSREKKESFPLTVTSAQKNPTAFYLCASSTLAGGEQYFGPGTRLTVT.